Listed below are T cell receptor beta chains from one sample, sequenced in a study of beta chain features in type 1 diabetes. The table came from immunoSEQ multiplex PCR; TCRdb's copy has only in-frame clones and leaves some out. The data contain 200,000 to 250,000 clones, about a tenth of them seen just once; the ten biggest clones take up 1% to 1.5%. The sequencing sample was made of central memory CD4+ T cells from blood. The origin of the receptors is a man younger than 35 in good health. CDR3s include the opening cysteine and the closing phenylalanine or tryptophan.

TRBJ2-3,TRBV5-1,CASSPLASGTTDTQYF
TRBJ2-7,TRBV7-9,CASSLALGVASYEQYF
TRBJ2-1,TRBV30,CAWSVSTSGRDFF
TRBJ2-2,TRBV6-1,CASSERLAGNTGELFF
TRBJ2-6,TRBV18,CASSRTGPSSGANVLTF
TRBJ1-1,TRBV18,CASSGTVNTEAFF
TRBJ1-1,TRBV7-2,CASSKRAGTGRLNTEAFF
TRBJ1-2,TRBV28,CASSPGQGAGGYTF
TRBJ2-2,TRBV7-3,CASSSQMAGELFF
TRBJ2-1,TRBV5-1,CASSLTTGEQFF
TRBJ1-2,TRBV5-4,CACGRDRPYGYTF
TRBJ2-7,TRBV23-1,CASSQSGIPDRKWTYEQYF
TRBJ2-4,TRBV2,CASSEDRGWNIQYF
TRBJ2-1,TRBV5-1,CASSLTLAGGPNEQFF
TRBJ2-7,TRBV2,CASRDTRPYEQYF
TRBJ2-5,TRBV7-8,CASSTQGLAETQYF
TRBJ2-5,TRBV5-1,CASSRDRVGETQYF
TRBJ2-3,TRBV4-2,CASSQDPGREGDTQYF
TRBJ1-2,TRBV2,CASSSEGRPYGYTF
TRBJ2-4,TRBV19,CATSNPRGTESLAKNIQYF
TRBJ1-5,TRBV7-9,CASSTTGGYNQPQHF
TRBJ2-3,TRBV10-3,CAIKKSSGSGDTQYF
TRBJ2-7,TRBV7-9,CASSLNSYEQYF
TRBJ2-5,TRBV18,CASSPGNLETQYF
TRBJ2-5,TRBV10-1,CASSETGTHTETQYF
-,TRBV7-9,CASRVTGGEQYF
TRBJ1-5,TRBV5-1,CASSTGTGSPNQPQHF
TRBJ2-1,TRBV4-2,CASSQERAGVGGEQFF
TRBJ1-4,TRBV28,CASSSGTGGLNEKLFF
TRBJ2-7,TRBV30,CAWSGVSGRYEQYF
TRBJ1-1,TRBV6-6,CASSSRGLTEAFF
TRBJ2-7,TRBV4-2,CASSQVPQTYEQYF
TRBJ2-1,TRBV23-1,CASSQSQERECGEQFF
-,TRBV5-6,CASSFSGKRELYEQYF
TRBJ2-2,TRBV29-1,CSVGAWTGELFF
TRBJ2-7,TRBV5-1,CASSESYEQYF
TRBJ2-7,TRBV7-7,CASSPSRNSYEQYF